Listed here are 17 T cell receptor beta chains from one sample, sequenced in a study of T cells in Graves' hyperthyroidism and ophthalmopathy. There were TCR beta CDR3 regions amplified from RNA transcripts. Primed by the HTBI set, a first-round RT-PCR was run on the TCR CDR3. Via MiXCR, TCRdb re-called the multiplex PCR reads, giving one row per CDR3 protein. The sample holds about 550,000 distinct CDR3 sequences; more than 20% are singletons and the top ten take more than 25%. The sequencing sample was made of blood. The receptors derive from a man aged 18 to 29 with Graves' hyperthyroidism.

The rearrangement uses TRBV15 and TRBJ1-5; TRBD1 might be the D (6 bases). The CDR3 length is 13 residues. V dropped 7 bases and J dropped 5 bases, with 12 bases sitting between them. Per germline, CDR1 LNHNV and CDR2 YYDKDF (reference sequence). The CDR3, as DNA: TGTGCCACCAATTTCCGGGGGCATCAGCCCCAGCATTTT. This translates into CATNFRGHQPQHF.

The CDR3, as DNA: TGTGCCAGCTCACCAGGCACAGATACGCAGTATTTT. This translates into CASSPGTDTQYF. The chain recombines TRBV18 with TRBJ2-3; no clear D gene. CDR1 and CDR2 (germline): KGHSH, LQKENI. With 2 bases removed from V and 1 base from J, the gap between germline ends came to 1 base. CDR3 length equals 12 residues. Supplemented by reference TRBV18 and TRBJ2-3, the full variable domain reads NAGVMQNPRHLVRRRGQEARLRCSPMKGHSHVYWYRQLPEEGLKFMVYLQKENIIDESGMPKERFSAEFPKEGPSILRIQQVVRGDSAAYFCASSPGTDTQYFGPGTRLTVL.

In this sample, this clonotype turned up many times. The chain is built from TRBV7-8 and TRBJ2-7; D remains ambiguous. From germline, CDR1 is SGHVS and CDR2 FQNEAQ. The CDR3 consists of 12 residues. V was cut by 4 bases and J by 0 bases, with 4 bases left in between. CDR3 nucleotide sequence: TGTGCCAGCAGCTACGGCTCCTACGAGCAGTACTTC. Amino acid sequence: CASSYGSYEQYF.

This chain links TRBV18 with TRBJ1-1, with TRBD1 as a possible D gene (5 bases). Trimming pared 3 bases from V and 4 bases from J, leaving 15 bases between. Germline lookup yields CDR1 KGHSH and CDR2 LQKENI. There are 15 residues in the CDR3. The CDR3 reads CASSPVAGRSTEAFF. In DNA form, the CDR3 reads TGTGCCAGCTCACCCGTTGCGGGGCGGAGCACTGAAGCTTTCTTT.

This chain joins TRBV10-3 and TRBJ2-5; 9 bases are a match to TRBD2. The CDR3 has 17 amino acids. The V gene end was trimmed by 0 bases and the J gene end by 1 base; junction bases not matched to a gene: 6. Germline values: CDR1 ENHRY, CDR2 SYGVKD. CDR3 nucleotide sequence: TGTGCCATCAGTGAGTCGACCCAGCGGGGGGTCCAAGAGACCCAGTACTTC. As protein: CAISESTQRGVQETQYF.

The chain links TRBV2 to TRBJ1-6; possible D gene TRBD1, 6 bases. Germline CDR1 is SNHLY and CDR2 is FYNNEI. V was pared by 5 bases and J by 5 bases, with 13 bases between. The CDR3 length is 15 residues. CDR3 loop: CASSPGGAHNSPLHF. CDR3 DNA: TGTGCCAGCAGTCCTGGGGGGGCCCATAATTCACCCCTCCACTTT.

The genes are TRBV30 and TRBJ2-5; no clear D gene. The V gene's germline CDR1 is GTSNPN and CDR2 SVGIG (reference sequence). Trimming removed 0 bases at V and 5 bases at J, with 10 bases between. This CDR3 is built from 13 residues. This CDR3 is CAWSVLLGETQYF. CDR3 DNA sequence: TGTGCCTGGAGTGTACTCCTAGGGGAGACCCAGTACTTC.

This chain uses TRBV7-9 with TRBJ2-4; the match to TRBD1 covers 12 bases. The length of the CDR3 is 15 residues. CDR1 and CDR2 from the germline V gene are SEHNR and FQNEAQ (reference sequence). The V segment lost 1 base and the J segment 8 bases; nucleotides outside the gene matches: 3. In nucleotides, the CDR3 is TGTGCCAGCAGCTTAGTTGGGACAGGGGGCCACATTCAGTACTTC. It codes for CASSLVGTGGHIQYF.

The rearrangement uses TRBV19 and TRBJ1-5, with D perhaps matching TRBD1 (5 bases). Germline-derived CDR1 and CDR2 are LNHDA and SQIVND (reference sequence). The CDR3 spans 15 residues. V lost 6 bases to trimming and J lost 2 bases, with 14 bases between them. The CDR3 DNA is TGTGCCAGTAGCCATCCAAGAGGGGGCAATCAGCCCCAGCATTTT. Protein product: CASSHPRGGNQPQHF.

There are many counts of this clonotype. CDR3 sequence (DNA): TGTGCCAGCAGTCTCGGTTCCGGGAGGGGCTACACCTTC. This gives the protein CASSLGSGRGYTF. The rearrangement joins TRBV12-3 or TRBV12-4 to TRBJ1-2; D is unresolved. The V gene lost 5 bases and the J gene lost 8 bases, with 15 bases spanning the gap. The CDR3 has 13 residues.

This clonotype came up many times. The chain recombines TRBV30 with TRBJ1-2; D gene ambiguous. Germline CDR1 is GTSNPN and CDR2 is SVGIG (reference sequence). The CDR3 sequence is 8 residues long. The CDR3 DNA follows: TGTGCAATAGGGGGCTACACCTTC. Its protein product is CAIGGYTF.

This clonotype occurred many times. The rearrangement joins TRBV6-5 to TRBJ1-6, with unresolved D. The germline CDR1 and CDR2 sequences are MNHEY and SVGAGI. V gave up 6 bases and J gave up 3 bases, with 15 bases separating them. The CDR3 length is 16 residues. CDR3: CASSPWARDYNSPLHF. The CDR3 bases are TGTGCCAGCAGCCCCTGGGCGCGGGACTATAATTCACCCCTCCACTTT.

This clonotype was recorded at least ten times. The rearrangement uses TRBV6-2 or TRBV6-3 and TRBJ2-7; 9 positions agree with TRBD1. Germline lookup yields CDR1 MNHEY and CDR2 SVGEGT. The V segment lost 7 bases and the J segment 3 bases; nucleotides outside the gene matches: 7. This CDR3 contains 14 residues. The CDR3 nucleotides read TGTGCCAGCACGAGAGGGACAGGGTTCTACGAGCAGTACTTC. Translated, it gives CASTRGTGFYEQYF.

This clonotype was detected many times. CDR3 protein: CASSAQTGSGGYTF. The CDR3 region has the DNA TGTGCCAGCAGTGCCCAGACAGGGTCGGGAGGCTACACCTTC. The chain recombines TRBV12-3 or TRBV12-4 with TRBJ1-2, with TRBD1 matching over 7 bases. This CDR3 is 14 amino acids long. Trimming removed 5 bases from V and 8 bases from J; junction bases left unmatched: 11.

This chain joins TRBV18 and TRBJ1-1; D ambiguous. The CDR3 covers 13 residues. CDR1 and CDR2 from the germline V gene are KGHSH and LQKENI. The V end lost 6 bases, the J end lost 2 bases, and 10 bases lay between the germline ends. DNA of the CDR3: TGTGCCAGCTCCCACAAGGATAACACTGAAGCTTTCTTT. It is translated as CASSHKDNTEAFF.

J is TRBJ2-7 and V is TRBV4-1; D unresolved. V lost 0 bases, J lost 2 bases, and 8 bases lay in between. This CDR3 has 14 residues. Germline CDR1 is MGHRA and CDR2 is YSYEKL. CDR3 loop: CASSQEYSPYEQYF. The CDR3 DNA follows: TGCGCCAGCAGCCAAGAGTACAGCCCCTACGAGCAGTACTTC.

This clonotype was recorded a few times. The rearrangement joins TRBV11-1 to TRBJ2-6; a possible D gene is TRBD2 (7 bases). Germline V gives CDR1 SGHAT, CDR2 FQDESV (reference sequence). The CDR3 has 18 amino acids. V was pared by 5 bases and J by 3 bases, with 20 bases between. CDR3 loop: CASSQPSGGLGGANVLTF. CDR3 in DNA: TGTGCCAGCAGCCAACCGTCCGGGGGGCTCGGTGGGGCCAACGTCCTGACTTTC.